This note documents a single T cell receptor (beta chain) sequence. The sample holds a few counts of this clonotype. What antigen it recognizes has not been identified. The record has no base qualities; no much larger clone is one base away. Receptor amplification or capture employed 5' RACE. TCRdb records Illumina MiSeq as the sequencer. Using fastp at Q25 and MiXCR, TCRdb reprocessed the public reads and kept productive beta chains. Each CDR3 protein gets just one entry, which takes the most common genes and DNA from the rows behind it. Present in this sample are about 70,000 distinct CDR3 sequences, less than 20% of which were seen just once. Clones ranked in the top ten supply 5.5% to 7% of the sample. The data belong to a study of HIV-infected patients and healthy controls (dated by TCRdb to 2013 to 2016). Its CDR3 holds 15 amino acids, cysteine through phenylalanine. Only CDR3 DNA remains: 45 bases, in frame from the first base. CDR1 is given as SGDLS and CDR2 as YYNGEE, both from the germline V gene. At the junction V is shortened by 0 bases and J by 3 bases, with 12 bases in between.

The sequencing sample was made of CD4+ T cells from blood. This chain is built from TRBV9 and TRBJ2-5; a tentative D call is TRBD2 (6 bases match). This TCR was sampled from a human donor in good health. At the DNA level, the sequence is TGTGCCAGCAGCGTAGACTCTGGCGGGGAAGAGACCCAGTACTTC. Its product reads: CASSVDSGGEETQYF.